The 21 T cell receptor beta chains below all came from one sample that was sequenced in a study of blood T cells in healthy people across ages. The second PCR ran roughly 6 to 12 cycles with a sample-barcoded 5' primer and J-beta primers. TCRdb reprocessed the 5' RACE reads via MiXCR and lists one record per CDR3 protein. The sample includes about 1.7 million distinct CDR3 sequences, roughly 30% of them seen just once. Specimen: blood. These receptors were collected from a woman aged 30 to 39 in good health.

This clonotype was found many times. J is TRBJ2-4 and V is TRBV9; unclear D gene. V lost 0 bases and J lost 0, with 7 bases in between. This CDR3 contains 15 residues. Germline CDR1 SGDLS, CDR2 YYNGEE. CDR3 in DNA: TGTGCCAGCAGCGTAGGGGTTCTAGCCAAAAACATTCAGTACTTC. Protein product: CASSVGVLAKNIQYF.

About this clonotype itself: Sequence at one end of the junction differs from germline and may be a read error. This sequence joins TRBV6-2 or TRBV6-3 and TRBJ1-5, with D hard to call. There are 15 residues in the CDR3. The V gene's germline CDR1 is MNHEY and CDR2 SVGEGT. The CDR3 region has the DNA TGTGCCAGCAGTTGGACGGGAATGGGCAATCAGCCCCGGCATTTT. Translated: CASSWTGMGNQPRHF.

V usage is TRBV4-1 and J usage is TRBJ2-5; 8 bases match TRBD2. The J segment lost 0 bases and the V segment lost 6 bases, leaving 9 bases of the junction unmatched. CDR3 length: 16 amino acids. Per germline, CDR1 MGHRA and CDR2 YSYEKL. The CDR3 region has the DNA TGCGCCAGCAGGAACCAACTAGCGGACCACCAAGAGACCCAGTACTTC. Translating gives CASRNQLADHQETQYF.

The sample holds a few counts of this clonotype. The CDR3 coding sequence is TGTGCCAGCAGTGTCTCCCCCGGGGGTTCACCCCTCCACTTT. Translated: CASSVSPGGSPLHF. V is TRBV6-4 and J is TRBJ1-6; TRBD1 is a possible D gene (5 bases). From germline, CDR1 is MRHNA and CDR2 SNTAGT. The CDR3 has 14 residues. V was clipped by 4 bases and J by 9 bases, with 13 bases between them.

Only a few counts were recorded for this clonotype. The chain employs TRBV5-6 and TRBJ2-2; no definite D call. The V end lost 1 base, the J end lost 6 bases, and 19 bases lay between the germline ends. CDR1 SGHDT and CDR2 YYEEEE come from the germline V gene. The CDR3 sequence is 17 residues long. The CDR3: CASSLSPERAFAGELFF. CDR3 in DNA: TGTGCCAGCAGCTTGTCCCCAGAAAGGGCTTTCGCCGGGGAGCTGTTTTTT.

The V and J genes are TRBV5-1 and TRBJ1-6; D is possibly TRBD1 (5 bases). This CDR3 region has 13 residues. Germline CDR1 is SGHRS and CDR2 is YFSETQ. The V gene lost 4 bases and the J gene lost 8 bases, with 10 bases spanning the gap. CDR3 nucleotides: TGCGCCAGCAGCGTGGAGGGGTATTCACCCCTCCACTTT. Its translation is CASSVEGYSPLHF. Combining the CDR3 with reference TRBV5-1 and TRBJ1-6 gives the whole variable domain KAGVTQTPRYLIKTRGQQVTLSCSPISGHRSVSWYQQTPGQGLQFLFEYFSETQRNKGNFPGRFSGRQFSNSRSEMNVSTLELGDSALYLCASSVEGYSPLHFGNGTRLTVT.

The V call is TRBV2, the J call TRBJ1-2, with D hard to call. The length of the CDR3 is 10 residues. Germline values: CDR1 SNHLY, CDR2 FYNNEI. Trimming left V 1 base short and J 11 bases short, with 5 bases between. The CDR3 spells CASSEDLYTF. For the CDR3, the DNA is TGTGCCAGCAGTGAAGACCTATACACCTTC.

This clonotype was recorded many times. The chain joins TRBV18 to TRBJ2-5; no clear D. Germline V lookup: CDR1 KGHSH, CDR2 LQKENI. The ends were cut back, 2 bases at V and 1 base at J, with 8 bases in the middle. The CDR3 loop spans 14 amino acids. In nucleotides, the CDR3 is TGTGCCAGCTCACCAAGGGTCAGCCAAGAGACCCAGTACTTC. Its protein is CASSPRVSQETQYF.

The chain links TRBV9 to TRBJ1-1, with D tentatively TRBD1 (6 bases). Trimming stripped 2 bases from V and 9 bases from J, with 14 bases between. The CDR3 is made up of 13 amino acids. CDR1 is SGDLS, CDR2 YYNGEE, per germline. CDR3 nucleotide sequence: TGTGCCAGCAGCGTCGCGTCCGGGACACAAGCTTTCTTT. It codes for CASSVASGTQAFF.

A few counts support this clonotype. A read error may produce the germline difference seen at one junction end. V gene TRBV6-5 combines with J gene TRBJ1-5; TRBD1 aligns across 7 bases. The CDR3 contains 15 residues. The germline gives CDR1 MNHEY, CDR2 SVGAGI. The CDR3 DNA is TGTGCCGGCAGTTACAACAGGGGAGGGGGTCAGCCCCAGCATTTT. The encoded protein is CAGSYNRGGGQPQHF.

This clonotype was detected ten times or more. This chain uses TRBV4-1 with TRBJ2-7; TRBD2 might be the D (5 bases). The CDR3 is 15 amino acids. V lost 4 bases, J lost 0 bases, and 13 bases lay in between. CDR1 and CDR2 (germline): MGHRA, YSYEKL. DNA for the CDR3: TGCGCCAGCAGCCCCCTCATGGAGGTCTCCTACGAGCAGTACTTC. The encoded protein is CASSPLMEVSYEQYF.

This chain connects TRBV4-1 to TRBJ2-7; 10 bases are shared with TRBD2. The CDR3 is made up of 15 amino acids. CDR1 and CDR2 from the germline V gene are MGHRA and YSYEKL. V gave up 4 bases and J gave up 7 bases; unmatched junction bases: 10. The CDR3 loop is CASSRGLADKGEQYF. Here the CDR3 DNA reads TGCGCCAGCAGCCGTGGACTAGCGGACAAGGGGGAGCAGTACTTC.

The chain employs TRBV20-1 and TRBJ1-6, with D unresolved. With 6 bases removed from V and 14 bases from J, the gap between germline ends came to 14 bases. Germline CDR1 reads DFQATT; CDR2 reads SNEGSKA (reference sequence). The CDR3 is 11 residues long. CDR3 loop: CSAGTSKSLHF. The CDR3 region has the DNA TGCAGTGCAGGCACCTCGAAGTCCCTCCACTTT.

As for this clonotype: A much larger clonotype is one base distant, so this may be a read error. The CDR3 protein is CSASGRAGNEQYF. In DNA form, the CDR3 reads TGCAGTGCTAGCGGGAGGGCCGGCAACGAGCAGTACTTC. V gene TRBV20-1 combines with J gene TRBJ2-5, with 8 positions matching TRBD2. Near its end, the DNA agrees better with TRBJ2-7, so the J call may be wrong. The germline gives CDR1 DFQATT, CDR2 SNEGSKA (reference sequence). The CDR3 is 13 amino acids.

This clonotype turned up a few times. The chain employs TRBV20-1 and TRBJ2-5, with 9 bases identical to TRBD2. The germline V gene has CDR1 DFQATT and CDR2 SNEGSKA (reference sequence). Trimming at V came to 3 bases and at J to 11 bases, leaving 16 bases not matched to a gene. There are 15 residues in the CDR3. The CDR3 DNA sequence: TGCAGTGCTAGTCAGACTAGCGGCACCTACAATGAGCAGTACTTC. Translated, it gives CSASQTSGTYNEQYF.

This clonotype was detected only a few times. V gene TRBV7-2 combines with J gene TRBJ1-4, with TRBD1 identical over 7 bases. This CDR3 is 13 amino acids long. The V segment lost 6 bases and the J segment 14 bases; nucleotides outside the gene matches: 12. Germline-derived CDR1 and CDR2 are SGHTA and FQGNSA. DNA of the CDR3: TGTGCCAGCAGACGGGGACAGCTTGAAGAGCTGTTTTTT. Translation gives CASRRGQLEELFF.

In its sample, this clonotype was seen a few times. The DNA of the CDR3 is TGTGCCACCAGTTCCCCGGGGACGGCTGAAGCTTTCTTT. Translated, it gives CATSSPGTAEAFF. J is TRBJ1-1 and V is TRBV24-1, with D possibly TRBD1 on 5 matching bases. The CDR3 spans 13 residues. The germline gives CDR1 KGHDR, CDR2 SFDVKD. The V and J ends lost 6 bases and 6 bases respectively, with 13 bases between them.

The sample holds many counts of this clonotype. CDR3 nucleotides: TGCAGAACCAGGACAGACCCTATAGCCAAAAACATTCAGTACTTC. Translated: CRTRTDPIAKNIQYF. The genes are TRBV20-1 and TRBJ2-4, with a weak D call TRBD1 (6 bases). The CDR3 extends over 15 amino acids. Per germline, CDR1 DFQATT and CDR2 SNEGSKA (reference sequence).

This clonotype was observed a handful of times. The genes are TRBV9 and TRBJ2-1; possible D gene TRBD2, 7 bases. CDR3 size: 20 residues. Germline V gene lookup returns CDR1 SGDLS and CDR2 YYNGEE. The V end lost 0 bases, the J end lost 0 bases, and 22 bases lay between the germline ends. CDR3 sequence reads: CASSVGGGASGASSYNEQFF. The CDR3 DNA follows: TGTGCCAGCAGCGTAGGGGGGGGGGCTAGCGGCGCCAGCTCCTACAATGAGCAGTTCTTC.

The V call is TRBV14, the J call TRBJ2-4; D is undetermined. Germline V gene lookup returns CDR1 SGHDN and CDR2 FVKESK. The V gene lost 5 bases and the J gene lost 9 bases, with 14 bases spanning the gap. CDR3 length equals 13 residues. As DNA, the CDR3 is TGTGCCAGCAGCACCCTCTTCTCCGGCATTCAGTACTTC. Translated, it gives CASSTLFSGIQYF.

About this clonotype: This may come from a read error, since a much larger clone is one base off. The chain is built from TRBV7-2 and TRBJ2-1; D call uncertain. The CDR3 length is 15 residues. V was cut by 1 base and J by 13 bases, with 20 bases left in between. The germline gives CDR1 SGHTA, CDR2 FQGNSA. CDR3 sequence reads: CASSLDRDRSETQFF. DNA for the CDR3: TGTGCCAGCAGCTTAGATAGGGATAGAAGCGAGACCCAGTTCTTC.